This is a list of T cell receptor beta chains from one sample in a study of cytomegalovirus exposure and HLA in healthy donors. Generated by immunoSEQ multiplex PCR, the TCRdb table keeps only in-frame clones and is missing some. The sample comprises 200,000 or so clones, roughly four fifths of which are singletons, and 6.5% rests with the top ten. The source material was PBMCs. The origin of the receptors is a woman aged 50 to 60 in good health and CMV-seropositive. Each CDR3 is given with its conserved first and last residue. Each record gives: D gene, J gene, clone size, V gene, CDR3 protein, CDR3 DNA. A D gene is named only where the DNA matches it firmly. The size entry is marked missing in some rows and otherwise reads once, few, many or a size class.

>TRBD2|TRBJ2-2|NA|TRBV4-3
CASRPAGGPAGELFF
TGCGCCAGCAGGCCAGCGGGGGGCCCGGCCGGGGAGCTGTTTTTT
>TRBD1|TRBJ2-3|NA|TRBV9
CASTSPPGQGVSGTDTQYF
TGTGCCAGCACCTCCCCTCCGGGACAGGGGGTCAGTGGCACAGATACGCAGTATTTT
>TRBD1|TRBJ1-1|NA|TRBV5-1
CASTLEGANTEAFF
TGCGCCAGCACCCTGGAGGGGGCGAACACTGAAGCTTTCTTT
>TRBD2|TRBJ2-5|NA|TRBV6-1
CASSELAGDGTQYF
TGTGCCAGCAGTGAACTAGCGGGAGATGGTACCCAGTACTTC
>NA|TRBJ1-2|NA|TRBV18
CASSPGRVDYGYTF
TGTGCCAGCTCACCCGGGCGGGTGGATTATGGCTACACCTTC
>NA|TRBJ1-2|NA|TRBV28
CASSWGRVNYGYTF
TGTGCCAGCAGCTGGGGCAGGGTAAACTATGGCTACACCTTC
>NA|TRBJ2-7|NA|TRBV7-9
CASSLDQGYEQYF
TGTGCCAGCAGCTTGGACCAGGGCTACGAGCAGTACTTC
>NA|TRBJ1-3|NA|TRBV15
CATSRGSDGNTIYF
TGTGCCACCAGCCGAGGGTCAGATGGAAACACCATATATTTT
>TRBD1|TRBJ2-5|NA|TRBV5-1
CASSPGQGQETQYF
TGCGCCAGCAGCCCGGGACAGGGCCAAGAGACCCAGTACTTC
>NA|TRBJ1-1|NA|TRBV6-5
CASSYSRRGTEAFF
TGTGCCAGCAGTTACTCGAGGAGGGGCACTGAAGCTTTCTTT
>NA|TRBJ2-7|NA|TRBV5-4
CASSLRGYSYEQYF
TGTGCCAGCAGCTTACGGGGATACTCCTACGAGCAGTACTTC
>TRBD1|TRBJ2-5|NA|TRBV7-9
CASSLEAGGWETQYF
TGTGCCAGCAGCTTAGAGGCAGGGGGCTGGGAGACCCAGTACTTC
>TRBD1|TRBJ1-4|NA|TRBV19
CASRTGTGDEKLFF
TGTGCCAGTAGGACCGGGACAGGGGACGAAAAACTGTTTTTT
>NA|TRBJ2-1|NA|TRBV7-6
CASSSAQGHSEQFF
TGTGCCAGCAGCTCGGCCCAGGGGCATAGCGAGCAGTTCTTC
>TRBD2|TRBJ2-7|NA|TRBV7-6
CASSFAGREDEQYF
TGTGCCAGCAGCTTTGCCGGGAGGGAGGACGAGCAGTACTTC
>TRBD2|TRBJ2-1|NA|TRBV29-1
CSTTPTGLAGGQRSYEQFF
TGCAGCACTACCCCAACGGGACTAGCGGGGGGCCAGCGCAGCTATGAGCAGTTCTTC
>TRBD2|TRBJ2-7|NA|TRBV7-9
CASSKGLAGVGEQYF
TGTGCCAGCAGCAAGGGACTAGCGGGAGTGGGAGAGCAGTACTTC
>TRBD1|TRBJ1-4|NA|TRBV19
CASSIVGDSLEKLFF
TGTGCCAGTAGTATAGTTGGGGACAGCCTTGAAAAACTGTTTTTT
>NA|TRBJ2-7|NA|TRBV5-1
CASSEDSGGHYSYEQYF
TGCGCCAGCAGCGAGGACAGCGGCGGGCATTACTCCTACGAGCAGTACTTC
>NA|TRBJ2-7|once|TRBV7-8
CASSLAEKPLYEQYF
TGTGCCAGCAGCTTAGCAGAGAAGCCTCTCTACGAGCAGTACTTC
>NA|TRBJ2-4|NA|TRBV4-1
CASSPILGGRRALNIQYF
TGCGCCAGCAGCCCGATTTTAGGCGGCCGACGTGCCTTAAACATTCAGTACTTC
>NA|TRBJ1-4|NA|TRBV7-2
CASSLGATNEKLFF
TGTGCCAGCAGCTTAGGAGCAACTAATGAAAAACTGTTTTTT
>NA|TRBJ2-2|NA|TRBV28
CAIKQGGTGELFF
TGTGCCATCAAACAGGGTGGCACCGGGGAGCTGTTTTTT
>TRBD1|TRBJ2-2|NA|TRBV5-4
CASSGTGDFSGELFF
TGTGCCAGCAGCGGGACAGGGGATTTTAGCGGGGAGCTGTTTTTT
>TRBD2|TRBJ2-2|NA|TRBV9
CASSVASGLAGVKYTGELFF
TGTGCCAGCAGCGTAGCTTCGGGGCTAGCGGGAGTCAAGTACACCGGGGAGCTGTTTTTT
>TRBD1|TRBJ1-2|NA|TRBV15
CATSRTGNYGYTF
TGTGCCACCAGCAGGACAGGGAACTATGGCTACACCTTC